The 12 T cell receptor beta chains given below trace back to one sample, sequenced in a study of blood T cell repertoires in COVID-19. Sequencing used immunoSEQ multiplex PCR; TCRdb keeps in-frame clones, though not all of them. The profile shows around 140,000 clones, 80% to 90% of them singletons. Material for sequencing was peripheral blood. Receptors were obtained from a man aged 18 to 30 with COVID-19, enrolled during active disease.

The chain carries TRBV5-1 and TRBJ2-5; maybe TRBD2 (5 bases). Per the germline V gene, CDR1 is SGHRS and CDR2 is YFSETQ. This CDR3 comprises 13 residues. Trimming removed 4 bases from V and 4 bases from J, with 11 bases in between. The CDR3 DNA reads as TGCGCCAGCAGCATTTACGGAGGAGAGACCCAGTACTTC. Protein sequence: CASSIYGGETQYF.

The chain combines TRBV15 with TRBJ2-1; TRBD2 aligns across 9 bases. This CDR3 contains 19 residues. Germline V gene sequence: CDR1 LNHNV, CDR2 YYDKDF (reference sequence). V dropped 0 bases and J dropped 3; count of bases not matched to a gene: 12. DNA for the CDR3: TGTGCCACCAGCAGAGAGGGACTAGCCACTTTCGTGAGCTACAATGAGCAGTTCTTC. Its protein product is CATSREGLATFVSYNEQFF. The variable domain in full, completed from reference TRBV15 and TRBJ2-1, reads DAMVIQNPRYQVTQFGKPVTLSCSQTLNHNVMYWYQQKSSQAPKLLFHYYDKDFNNEADTPDNFQSRRPNTSFCFLDIRSPGLGDTAMYLCATSREGLATFVSYNEQFFGPGTRLTVL.

This rearrangement joins TRBV10-3 to TRBJ2-1; TRBD2 matches 9 bases. Per germline, CDR1 ENHRY and CDR2 SYGVKD. Trimming took 4 bases from V and 6 from J; bases not matched to a gene: 4. The CDR3 is 14 residues long. CDR3 nucleotide sequence: TGTGCCATCAGTGCACCTAGCGGGGTCAATGAGCAGTTCTTC. This gives the protein CAISAPSGVNEQFF.

The chain couples TRBV5-4 to TRBJ2-2; the match to TRBD1 covers 9 bases. Trimming removed 4 bases from V and 7 bases from J; junction bases left unmatched: 17. Per the germline V gene, CDR1 is SGHNT and CDR2 is YYREEE (reference sequence). The CDR3 totals 18 residues. The CDR3 coding sequence is TGTGCCAGCAGCCCCCGCCCCCGGGACAGGGAATCGAGCGGGGAGCTGTTTTTT. Translating it yields CASSPRPRDRESSGELFF.

The chain is built from TRBV28 and TRBJ2-1; 10 bases map to TRBD2. The CDR3 is made up of 15 amino acids. CDR1 and CDR2 (germline): MDHEN, SYDVKM. J lost 5 bases, V lost 3 bases, and 4 bases had no gene match. The CDR3: CASSFFSGRNNEQFF. For the CDR3, the DNA is TGTGCCAGCAGTTTCTTTAGCGGGAGGAACAATGAGCAGTTCTTC.

The CDR3 region is CASSKAAPGLAMTGELFF. The CDR3 DNA reads TGTGCCAGCAGCAAAGCGGCGCCGGGACTAGCAATGACCGGGGAGCTGTTTTTT. V usage is TRBV21-1 and J usage is TRBJ2-2; the table's D call of TRBD2 was not tested on the DNA. TRBV21-1 is a recognized pseudogene. The CDR3 runs 18 residues.

V is TRBV5-6 and J is TRBJ2-1; the match to TRBD2 covers 7 bases. The CDR3 has 15 amino acids. The germline gives CDR1 SGHDT, CDR2 YYEEEE. V lost 4 bases to trimming and J lost 6 bases; unmatched junction nucleotides: 10. In nucleotides, the CDR3 is TGTGCCAGCAGCGCTCTCGGACTAGGTCTCAATGAGCAGTTCTTC. As protein: CASSALGLGLNEQFF.

CDR3 nucleotide sequence: TGCGCCAGCAGCCAAGCGGGACAAACCCAAGATACGCAGTATTTT. Protein sequence: CASSQAGQTQDTQYF. V is TRBV4-3 and J is TRBJ2-3; possibly TRBD1 for D (6 bases). Trimming removed 1 base at V and 5 bases at J, with 13 bases between. This CDR3 comprises 15 residues. Germline CDR1 LGHNA, CDR2 YSLEER.

This clone was picked up one time. The chain carries TRBV29-1 and TRBJ2-7; 7 bases are shared with TRBD1. CDR1 and CDR2 from the germline V gene are SQVTM and ANQGSEA. The CDR3 length is 13 residues. The V and J ends lost 7 bases and 5 bases, in that order; junction bases with no gene match: 11. The CDR3 loop reads CSGSRTGAHEQYF. The CDR3 bases are TGCAGCGGAAGCCGGACAGGCGCCCACGAGCAGTACTTC.

This clone was seen a few times. The gene calls are TRBV7-2 and TRBJ2-1, with TRBD2 matching 7 bases. Losses at the gene ends were 8 bases for V and 8 bases for J; bases not matched to a gene: 6. CDR1 is SGHTA and CDR2 is FQGNSA in the germline V gene. This CDR3 region has 12 residues. CDR3 sequence reads: CASAGRTDEQFF. The CDR3 DNA reads TGTGCCAGCGCCGGGAGGACCGATGAGCAGTTCTTC.

J is TRBJ1-2 and V is TRBV5-4; D is uncertain. The germline CDR1 and CDR2 sequences are SGHNT and YYREEE (reference sequence). There are 15 residues in the CDR3. V gave up 4 bases and J gave up 4 bases, with 17 bases separating them. The CDR3 bases are TGTGCCAGCAGCCGGAGCAGTCTTACTAGCTATGGCTACACCTTC. This encodes CASSRSSLTSYGYTF.

This chain joins TRBV9 and TRBJ2-1; 7 bases map to TRBD2. CDR1 is SGDLS, CDR2 YYNGEE, per germline. Germline trimming cut 2 bases from V and 2 bases from J; bases unmatched to any gene: 4. The CDR3 contains 15 residues. The CDR3 protein is CASSVSGSTYNEQFF. For the CDR3, the DNA is TGTGCCAGCAGCGTTAGCGGGTCCACCTACAATGAGCAGTTCTTC.